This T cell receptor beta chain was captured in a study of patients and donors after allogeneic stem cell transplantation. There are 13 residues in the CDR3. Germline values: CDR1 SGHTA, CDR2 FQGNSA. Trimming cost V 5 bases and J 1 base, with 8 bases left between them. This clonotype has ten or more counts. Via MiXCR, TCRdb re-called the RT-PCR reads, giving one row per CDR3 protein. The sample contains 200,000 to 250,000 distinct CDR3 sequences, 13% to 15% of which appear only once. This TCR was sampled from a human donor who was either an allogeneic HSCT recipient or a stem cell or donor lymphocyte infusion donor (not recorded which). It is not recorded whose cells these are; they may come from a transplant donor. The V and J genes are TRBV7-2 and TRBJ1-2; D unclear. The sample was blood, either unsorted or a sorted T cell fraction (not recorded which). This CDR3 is CASSPQNNYGYTF. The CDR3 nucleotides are TGTGCCAGCAGCCCTCAGAATAACTATGGCTACACCTTC.